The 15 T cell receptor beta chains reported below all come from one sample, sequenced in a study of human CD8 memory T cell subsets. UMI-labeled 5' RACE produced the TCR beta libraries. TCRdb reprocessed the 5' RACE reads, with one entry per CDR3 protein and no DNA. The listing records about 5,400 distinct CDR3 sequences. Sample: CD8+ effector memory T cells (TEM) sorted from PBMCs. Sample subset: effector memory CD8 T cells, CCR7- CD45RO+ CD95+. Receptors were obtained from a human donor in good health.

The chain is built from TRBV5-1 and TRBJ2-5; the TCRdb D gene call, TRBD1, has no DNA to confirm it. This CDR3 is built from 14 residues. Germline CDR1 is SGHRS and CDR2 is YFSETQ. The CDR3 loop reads CASSLLQGEETQYF.

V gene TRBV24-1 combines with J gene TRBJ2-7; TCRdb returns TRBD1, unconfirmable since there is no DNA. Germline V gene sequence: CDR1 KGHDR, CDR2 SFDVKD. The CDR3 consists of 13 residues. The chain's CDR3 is CATSDSLTGEQYF.

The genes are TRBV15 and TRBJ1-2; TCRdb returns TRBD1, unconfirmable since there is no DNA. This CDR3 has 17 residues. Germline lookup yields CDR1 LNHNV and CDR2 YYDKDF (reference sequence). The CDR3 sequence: CATSRGAGTGDFYGYTF.

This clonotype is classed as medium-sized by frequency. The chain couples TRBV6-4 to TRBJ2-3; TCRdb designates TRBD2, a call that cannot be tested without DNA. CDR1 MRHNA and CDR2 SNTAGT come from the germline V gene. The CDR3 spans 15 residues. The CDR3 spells CASSETSGWTDTQYF.

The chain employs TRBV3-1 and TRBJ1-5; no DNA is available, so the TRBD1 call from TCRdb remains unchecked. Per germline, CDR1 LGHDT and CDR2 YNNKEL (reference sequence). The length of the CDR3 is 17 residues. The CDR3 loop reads CASSQTKQGGSNQPQHF. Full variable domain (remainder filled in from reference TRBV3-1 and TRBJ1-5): DTAVSQTPKYLVTQMGNDKSIKCEQNLGHDTMYWYKQDSKKFLKIMFSYNNKELIINETVPNRFSPKSPDKAHLNLHINSLELGDSAVYFCASSQTKQGGSNQPQHFGDGTRLSIL.

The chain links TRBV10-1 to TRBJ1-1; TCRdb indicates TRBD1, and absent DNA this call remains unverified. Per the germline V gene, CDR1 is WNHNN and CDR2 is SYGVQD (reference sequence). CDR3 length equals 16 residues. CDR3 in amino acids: CASSLRPGQGNTEAFF.

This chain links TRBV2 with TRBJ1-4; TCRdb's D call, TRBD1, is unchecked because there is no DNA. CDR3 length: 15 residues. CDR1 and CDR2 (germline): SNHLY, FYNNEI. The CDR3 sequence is CASDHTQGVFEKLFF.

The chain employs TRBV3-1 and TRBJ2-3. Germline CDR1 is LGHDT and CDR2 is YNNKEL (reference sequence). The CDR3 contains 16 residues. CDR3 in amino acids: CASSQVGLPYTDTQYF.

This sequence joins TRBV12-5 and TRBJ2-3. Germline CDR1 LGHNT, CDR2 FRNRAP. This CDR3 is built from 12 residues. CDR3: CASGLVPGSQYF.

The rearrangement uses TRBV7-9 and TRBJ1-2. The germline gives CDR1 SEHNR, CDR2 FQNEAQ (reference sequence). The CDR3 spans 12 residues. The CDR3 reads CASSFGEYGYTF.

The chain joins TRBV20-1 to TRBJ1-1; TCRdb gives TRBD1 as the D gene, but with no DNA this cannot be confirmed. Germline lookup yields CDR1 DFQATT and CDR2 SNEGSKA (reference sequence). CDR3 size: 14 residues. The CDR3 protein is CSARAPGFDTEAFF.

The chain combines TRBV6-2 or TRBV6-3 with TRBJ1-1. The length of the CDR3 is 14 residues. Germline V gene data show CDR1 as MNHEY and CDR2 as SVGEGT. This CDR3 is CASSSDPMNTEAFF.

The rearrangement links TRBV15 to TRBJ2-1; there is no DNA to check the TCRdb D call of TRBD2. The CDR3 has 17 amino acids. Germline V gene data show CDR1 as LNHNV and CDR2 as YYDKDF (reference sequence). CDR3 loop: CATSRDRFSGGYNEQFF.

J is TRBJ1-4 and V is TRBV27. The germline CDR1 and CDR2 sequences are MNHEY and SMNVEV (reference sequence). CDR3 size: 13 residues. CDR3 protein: CASCKGTKEKLFF.

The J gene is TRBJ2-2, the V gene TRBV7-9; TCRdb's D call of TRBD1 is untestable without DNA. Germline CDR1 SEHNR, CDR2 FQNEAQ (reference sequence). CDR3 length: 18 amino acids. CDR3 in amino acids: CASSLGDLGTANTGELFF.